The 7 T cell receptor beta chains given below trace back to one sample, sequenced in a study of cytomegalovirus exposure and HLA in healthy donors. Amplification used 60 Vbeta primers and 13 Jbeta primers. The repertoire was sequenced with immunoSEQ multiplex PCR; TCRdb's copy has only in-frame clones and lacks some. The sample carries roughly 190,000 clones, 78% recorded once. Sample: PBMCs. The receptors here all came from a female donor in good health and CMV-seronegative.

This clone has just one count. This chain links TRBV27 with TRBJ1-1; no definite D call. There are 14 residues in the CDR3. The V and J ends lost 0 bases and 8 bases respectively, with 13 bases between them. CDR1 MNHEY and CDR2 SMNVEV come from the germline V gene (reference sequence). The CDR3 region has the DNA TGTGCCAGCAGTTTATCGAGACCGCCAGCGGAAGCTTTCTTT. Protein: CASSLSRPPAEAFF.

The V call is TRBV27, the J call TRBJ2-1, with TRBD1 matching 8 bases. V gave up 2 bases and J gave up 6 bases; unmatched junction bases: 9. CDR1 is MNHEY and CDR2 is SMNVEV in the germline V gene (reference sequence). This CDR3 contains 16 residues. The chain's CDR3 is CASSLTTGGQINEQFF. DNA for the CDR3: TGTGCCAGCAGTTTAACAACAGGGGGGCAGATCAATGAGCAGTTCTTC.

V gene TRBV10-3 combines with J gene TRBJ2-7; D may be TRBD1 (7 bases). Germline V lookup: CDR1 ENHRY, CDR2 SYGVKD. The CDR3 loop spans 13 amino acids. V lost 6 bases to trimming and J lost 3 bases, with 12 bases between them. The CDR3 nucleotides read TGTGCCATCAGGCCCCAGGGGGGCTACGAGCAGTACTTC. Its translation: CAIRPQGGYEQYF.

The chain uses TRBV9 and TRBJ1-1; perhaps TRBD1 as D (6 bases). The CDR3 consists of 13 residues. The V gene lost 3 bases and the J gene lost 0 bases, with 6 bases spanning the gap. In germline, CDR1 is SGDLS, CDR2 YYNGEE. The CDR3 is CASSGTVNTEAFF. The CDR3 DNA is TGTGCCAGCAGCGGGACAGTGAACACTGAAGCTTTCTTT.

The V gene is TRBV18, the J gene TRBJ2-7; 10 bases align to TRBD1. The CDR3 covers 15 residues. The germline gives CDR1 KGHSH, CDR2 LQKENI. The J segment lost 3 bases and the V segment lost 3 bases, leaving 5 bases of the junction unmatched. The CDR3, as DNA: TGTGCCAGCTCACCGGCGGGACAGGGGTTCTACGAGCAGTACTTC. Its translation is CASSPAGQGFYEQYF.

For this clone: Sequence at one end of the junction differs from germline and may be a read error. V is TRBV7-7 and J is TRBJ2-5, with 9 bases identical to TRBD1. From germline, CDR1 is SSHAT and CDR2 FNYEAQ (reference sequence). The CDR3 sequence is 14 residues long. CDR3 bases: TGTGCTAGCAGTCGGAACAGGGGGCGAGAGACCCAGTACTTC. Its protein is CASSRNRGRETQYF.

The chain combines TRBV4-2 with TRBJ2-5; possible D gene TRBD2, 6 bases. Germline CDR1 reads LGHNA; CDR2 reads YNFKEQ. This CDR3 has 15 residues. Trimming shortened V by 4 bases and J by 2 bases, and 14 bases separated the two germline ends. This CDR3 is CASSPSRDSQETQYF. The CDR3 DNA follows: TGTGCCAGCAGCCCTTCTCGGGACTCTCAAGAGACCCAGTACTTC.